Shown below are 21 T cell receptor beta chains from a single sample sequenced in a study of neurological immune-mediated disorders. TCRdb independently ran MiXCR on the 5' RACE reads; one entry per CDR3 protein. The table has some 29,000 distinct CDR3 sequences, around 6.3% seen once; the top ten hold about 9%. The sample consisted of PBMCs. Source of these receptors: a woman aged 50 to 60 in good health.

This clonotype has ten or more counts. The gene calls are TRBV6-6 and TRBJ1-3, with D possibly TRBD1 on 6 matching bases. Trimming stripped 4 bases from V and 0 bases from J, with 16 bases between. The V gene's germline CDR1 is MNHNY and CDR2 SVGAGI (reference sequence). The CDR3 is 17 amino acids. For the CDR3, the DNA is TGTGCCAGCAGTTTTCCGGGACAAGGCCTCTCTGGAAACACCATATATTTT. Translating it yields CASSFPGQGLSGNTIYF.

Many counts were recorded for this clonotype. The chain joins TRBV7-2 to TRBJ2-7; TRBD1 might be the D (6 bases). The ends were cut back, 6 bases at V and 2 bases at J, with 17 bases in the middle. The germline CDR1 and CDR2 sequences are SGHTA and FQGNSA. This CDR3 is 15 amino acids long. The CDR3 loop is CASRIAHRATYEQYF. DNA for the CDR3: TGTGCCAGCAGGATAGCCCACAGGGCCACCTACGAGCAGTACTTC. Full variable domain (outside the CDR3, taken from reference TRBV7-2 and TRBJ2-7): GAGVSQSPSNKVTEKGKDVELRCDPISGHTALYWYRQSLGQGLEFLIYFQGNSAPDKSGLPSDRFSAERTGGSVSTLTIQRTQQEDSAVYLCASRIAHRATYEQYFGPGTRLTVT.

This clonotype was counted many times. The rearrangement joins TRBV6-6 to TRBJ1-1; 7 bases line up with TRBD1. Germline CDR1 MNHNY, CDR2 SVGAGI (reference sequence). V shed 7 bases, J shed 9 bases, and the junction held 14 bases outside the gene matches. This CDR3 is 14 amino acids long. CDR3 DNA: TGTGCCAGCACTCAAGTGGGGGCGACAGGGAAAGCTTTCTTT. Its translation: CASTQVGATGKAFF.

In this sample, this clonotype turned up many times. The rearrangement uses TRBV18 and TRBJ2-2; D is possibly TRBD1 (6 bases). The length of the CDR3 is 17 residues. The germline CDR1 and CDR2 sequences are KGHSH and LQKENI. V dropped 4 bases and J dropped 0 bases, with 15 bases sitting between them. The CDR3 here is CASSRPTGTTNTGELFF. The CDR3 DNA reads TGTGCCAGCTCACGCCCAACCGGGACAACGAACACCGGGGAGCTGTTTTTT. The complete variable domain, with remaining parts taken from reference TRBV18 and TRBJ2-2, reads NAGVMQNPRHLVRRRGQEARLRCSPMKGHSHVYWYRQLPEEGLKFMVYLQKENIIDESGMPKERFSAEFPKEGPSILRIQQVVRGDSAAYFCASSRPTGTTNTGELFFGEGSRLTVL.

By frequency in the sample, this clonotype is medium-sized (0.01 to 0.1%). The chain recombines TRBV20-1 with TRBJ2-1; D might be TRBD2 (5 bases). The CDR3 covers 12 residues. V was trimmed by 5 bases and J by 0 bases, leaving 5 bases between them. In germline, CDR1 is DFQATT, CDR2 SNEGSKA (reference sequence). CDR3 DNA sequence: TGCAGTGCTCGGGACTCCTACAATGAGCAGTTCTTC. It is translated as CSARDSYNEQFF.

This clonotype has at least ten counts. The genes are TRBV4-2 and TRBJ1-4; the match to TRBD1 covers 10 bases. CDR1 LGHNA and CDR2 YNFKEQ come from the germline V gene. The CDR3 is 16 amino acids. Trimming took 0 bases from V and 6 from J; bases not matched to a gene: 4. The CDR3 sequence is CASSQDGTGADEKLFF. The CDR3 nucleotides read TGTGCCAGCAGCCAAGATGGGACAGGGGCGGATGAAAAACTGTTTTTT.

This clonotype was detected many times. V is TRBV7-9 and J is TRBJ1-3; D remains ambiguous. V was pared by 5 bases and J by 0 bases, with 8 bases between. Germline CDR1 reads SEHNR; CDR2 reads FQNEAQ (reference sequence). There are 14 residues in the CDR3. The CDR3 here is CASSPQNSGNTIYF. Here the CDR3 DNA reads TGTGCCAGCAGCCCACAGAACTCTGGAAACACCATATATTTT.

This clonotype has at least ten counts. This chain connects TRBV20-1 to TRBJ2-7; 7 bases line up with TRBD2. Trimming cost V 1 base and J 2 bases; bases outside gene matches: 5. This CDR3 comprises 14 residues. Germline V lookup: CDR1 DFQATT, CDR2 SNEGSKA (reference sequence). CDR3 sequence: CSARVAGEPYEQYF. The CDR3 DNA reads TGCAGTGCTAGAGTTGCGGGAGAGCCCTACGAGCAGTACTTC.

This clonotype was counted ten times or more. The rearrangement joins TRBV20-1 to TRBJ2-5; 7 bases are a match to TRBD2. The V gene end was trimmed by 3 bases and the J gene end by 2 bases; junction bases not matched to a gene: 15. CDR1 is DFQATT and CDR2 is SNEGSKA in the germline V gene (reference sequence). This CDR3 contains 17 residues. CDR3 nucleotide sequence: TGCAGTGCTAGTCCTTTTCGGCTAGCGGCAAATCAAGAGACCCAGTACTTC. Its protein is CSASPFRLAANQETQYF.

This clonotype was seen at least ten times. The chain is built from TRBV7-3 and TRBJ2-2, with TRBD2 matching 8 bases. The CDR3 has 17 residues. J lost 5 bases, V lost 0 bases, and 8 bases had no gene match. Germline V lookup: CDR1 SGHTA, CDR2 FQGTGA. The chain's CDR3 is CASSLTSGNSRTGELFF. CDR3 in DNA: TGTGCCAGCAGCTTAACTAGCGGGAACAGTAGGACCGGGGAGCTGTTTTTT.

The table lists this clonotype with many counts. The V call is TRBV5-5, the J call TRBJ1-5; D is undetermined. The CDR3 length is 15 residues. The germline V and J ends were trimmed by 1 base and 4 bases, with 12 bases remaining between them. Looked up from germline, CDR1 is SGHKS and CDR2 is YYEKEE (reference sequence). The CDR3 is CASSLRGVPNQPQHF. In DNA form, the CDR3 reads TGTGCCAGCAGCTTGAGAGGTGTTCCGAATCAGCCCCAGCATTTT.

This clonotype was seen only once. One junction end does not reproduce the germline sequence, and a read error may be involved. V and J are TRBV5-1 and TRBJ2-7; D ambiguous. The CDR3 contains 15 residues. Germline CDR1 SGHRS, CDR2 YFSETQ. The chain's CDR3 is CASRLEMSGTYEQYF. The DNA of the CDR3 is TGCGCCAGCAGATTGGAGATGTCAGGAACCTACGAGCAGTACTTC. The variable domain in full, completed from reference TRBV5-1 and TRBJ2-7, reads KAGVTQTPRYLIKTRGQQVTLSCSPISGHRSVSWYQQTPGQGLQFLFEYFSETQRNKGNFPGRFSGRQFSNSRSEMNVSTLELGDSALYLCASRLEMSGTYEQYFGPGTRLTVT.

This clonotype was seen repeatedly, ten times or more. V is TRBV20-1 and J is TRBJ2-3, with 7 positions matching TRBD2. The germline V gene has CDR1 DFQATT and CDR2 SNEGSKA (reference sequence). The CDR3 sequence is 15 residues long. V trimming: 6 bases; J trimming: 2 bases; junction bases outside the gene matches: 11. For the CDR3, the DNA is TGCAGTGCCCCCCCCGGTGCGGGAGACACAGATACGCAGTATTTT. Its translation: CSAPPGAGDTDTQYF.

The V gene is TRBV7-2, the J gene TRBJ1-5; 7 bases match TRBD1. From germline, CDR1 is SGHTA and CDR2 FQGNSA. V was clipped by 0 bases and J by 7 bases; unmatched bases: 9. This CDR3 region has 16 residues. The CDR3 protein is CASSLAGRGTGQPQHF. For the CDR3, the DNA is TGTGCCAGCAGCTTAGCTGGCAGGGGGACGGGGCAGCCCCAGCATTTT. Combining the CDR3 with reference TRBV7-2 and TRBJ1-5 gives the whole variable domain GAGVSQSPSNKVTEKGKDVELRCDPISGHTALYWYRQSLGQGLEFLIYFQGNSAPDKSGLPSDRFSAERTGGSVSTLTIQRTQQEDSAVYLCASSLAGRGTGQPQHFGDGTRLSIL.

In this sample, this clonotype turned up many times. The rearrangement uses TRBV7-2 and TRBJ1-5; D unclear. The CDR3 runs 15 residues. Trimming removed 4 bases at V and 5 bases at J, with 15 bases between. Germline-derived CDR1 and CDR2 are SGHTA and FQGNSA. Here the CDR3 DNA reads TGTGCCAGCAGCTCGGACGGGTTAGACTATCAGCCCCAGCATTTT. Protein sequence: CASSSDGLDYQPQHF.

In this sample, this clonotype turned up many times. V and J are TRBV20-1 and TRBJ2-7; 10 positions agree with TRBD2. CDR1 is DFQATT and CDR2 is SNEGSKA in the germline V gene (reference sequence). V was clipped by 6 bases and J by 0 bases; unmatched bases: 8. This CDR3 is 15 amino acids long. CDR3 region: CSAGPPSGSSYEQYF. The CDR3 nucleotides are TGCAGTGCGGGGCCACCTAGCGGGAGCTCCTACGAGCAGTACTTC.

Many counts were recorded for this clonotype. The V gene is TRBV20-1, the J gene TRBJ1-5; maybe TRBD1 (5 bases). This CDR3 has 15 residues. With 6 bases removed from V and 3 bases from J, the gap between germline ends came to 18 bases. Germline-derived CDR1 and CDR2 are DFQATT and SNEGSKA (reference sequence). CDR3 residues: CSARIGGDFNQPQHF. The CDR3 bases are TGCAGTGCCAGGATCGGAGGGGACTTCAATCAGCCCCAGCATTTT.

The chain joins TRBV27 to TRBJ1-2; the D gene is possibly TRBD1 (5 bases). Germline V gene sequence: CDR1 MNHEY, CDR2 SMNVEV (reference sequence). This CDR3 spans 16 amino acids. V was trimmed by 4 bases and J by 8 bases, leaving 23 bases between them. The CDR3 bases are TGTGCCAGCAGTTCGACGTCCCGTCCTGGGGCCCGGGGCTACACCTTC. Its protein product is CASSSTSRPGARGYTF.

This clonotype was detected ten times or more. The rearrangement links TRBV20-1 to TRBJ2-5, with TRBD2 identical over 13 bases. The ends lost 3 bases at V and 6 bases at J; junction bases unmatched: 7. The germline gives CDR1 DFQATT, CDR2 SNEGSKA (reference sequence). CDR3 length: 15 amino acids. The CDR3: CSASLRTSGSKTQYF. The CDR3 coding sequence is TGCAGTGCTAGCCTCAGGACTAGCGGGAGTAAGACCCAGTACTTC.

This clonotype was seen ten or more times. The V gene is TRBV12-3 or TRBV12-4, the J gene TRBJ1-1, with TRBD1 as a possible D gene (5 bases). This CDR3 has 15 residues. Trimming removed 5 bases from V and 1 base from J, with 14 bases in between. The CDR3 reads CASSPQRGGNTEAFF. CDR3 DNA: TGTGCCAGCAGTCCCCAACGGGGGGGGAACACTGAAGCTTTCTTT.

In its sample, this clonotype was seen many times. The rearrangement joins TRBV20-1 to TRBJ2-1; tentative D call: TRBD1 (6 bases). The CDR3 contains 15 residues. Germline CDR1 and CDR2: DFQATT and SNEGSKA (reference sequence). Between the trimmed V and J ends, which lost 0 bases and 8 bases, there was a span of 17 bases. CDR3 loop: CSARDSQGFFDEQFF. CDR3 DNA: TGCAGTGCTAGAGATTCGCAGGGGTTTTTCGATGAGCAGTTCTTC.